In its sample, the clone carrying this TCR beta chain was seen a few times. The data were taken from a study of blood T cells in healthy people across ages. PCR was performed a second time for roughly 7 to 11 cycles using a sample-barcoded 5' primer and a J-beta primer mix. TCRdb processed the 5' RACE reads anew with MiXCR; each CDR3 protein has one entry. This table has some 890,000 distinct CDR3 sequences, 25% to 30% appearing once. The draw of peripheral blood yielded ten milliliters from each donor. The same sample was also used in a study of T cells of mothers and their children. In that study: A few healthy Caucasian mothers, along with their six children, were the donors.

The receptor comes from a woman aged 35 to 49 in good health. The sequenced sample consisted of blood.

CDR3: CASRGRASNQPQHF. For the CDR3, the DNA is TGTGCCAGCAGGGGACGGGCAAGCAATCAGCCCCAGCATTTT. This chain connects TRBV6-5 to TRBJ1-5; D is possibly TRBD1 (5 bases). Between the trimmed V and J ends, which lost 6 bases and 1 base, there was a span of 10 bases. The CDR3 totals 14 residues. Per germline, CDR1 MNHEY and CDR2 SVGAGI.